The next 32 T cell receptor beta chains were all read from a single sample in a study of beta chain features in type 1 diabetes. The sequenced template was cDNA made from the entire isolated RNA. Repertoires were generated with immunoSEQ multiplex PCR, while TCRdb's copy carries only in-frame clones and drops some. The table shows 300,000 to 450,000 clones, with around 13% occurring only once. Sequences were obtained from naive CD4+ T cells from blood. Receptors were obtained from a man between 18 and 35 years old in good health.

The rearrangement links TRBV28 to TRBJ2-7, with D maybe TRBD1 (5 bases). The CDR3 loop spans 14 amino acids. Trimming stripped 5 bases from V and 3 bases from J, with 14 bases between. Germline V lookup: CDR1 MDHEN, CDR2 SYDVKM. The CDR3 sequence is CASSPWGGIYEQYF. DNA of the CDR3: TGTGCCAGCAGTCCATGGGGCGGCATCTACGAGCAGTACTTC.

In its sample, this clone was seen a few times. The chain couples TRBV5-1 to TRBJ2-7, with 8 bases that match TRBD1. The germline V gene has CDR1 SGHRS and CDR2 YFSETQ. V shed 4 bases and J 2 bases; nucleotides not matched to a gene: 5. There are 14 residues in the CDR3. CDR3 sequence reads: CASSQGQGAYEQYF. The DNA of the CDR3 is TGCGCCAGCAGCCAAGGACAGGGAGCCTACGAGCAGTACTTC.

The chain is built from TRBV4-2 and TRBJ1-3, with 9 bases matching TRBD1. The trim removed 7 bases at V and 0 bases at J, leaving 4 bases unmatched. This CDR3 comprises 15 residues. CDR1 and CDR2 from the germline V gene are LGHNA and YNFKEQ. The CDR3 nucleotides read TGTGCCAGCAAAACGGACAGGGGCTCTGGAAACACCATATATTTT. It translates to CASKTDRGSGNTIYF.

The CDR3 DNA follows: TGTGCCTGGAGTCTGGACAGGGGGCTCGGTGAAAAACTGTTTTTT. As protein: CAWSLDRGLGEKLFF. This chain connects TRBV30 to TRBJ1-4; 11 nucleotides line up with TRBD1. From germline, CDR1 is GTSNPN and CDR2 SVGIG (reference sequence). After removal of 2 bases from V and 7 bases from J, the junction contained 6 bases not matched to a gene. The CDR3 loop spans 15 amino acids.

In this sample, this clone turned up a few times. V is TRBV2 and J is TRBJ2-5, with 9 bases matching TRBD1. Judging by the DNA end, TRBJ2-7 fits better; the J call may be wrong. The CDR3 sequence is 13 residues long. CDR1 is SNHLY, CDR2 FYNNEI, per germline. CDR3 coding DNA: TGTGCCAGCAGCGGACAGGGGTCCGACGAGCAGTACTTC. The encoded protein is CASSGQGSDEQYF.

The chain combines TRBV6-1 with TRBJ2-1; D might be TRBD2 (6 bases). From germline, CDR1 is MNHNS and CDR2 SASEGT. CDR3 size: 15 residues. V was clipped by 0 bases and J by 0 bases, with 6 bases between them. CDR3 in amino acids: CASSEAGGSYNEQFF. The CDR3 nucleotides are TGTGCCAGCAGTGAAGCGGGGGGCTCCTACAATGAGCAGTTCTTC.

A few counts support this clone. V gene TRBV30 combines with J gene TRBJ1-6; D is unresolved. CDR3 length: 17 amino acids. From germline, CDR1 is GTSNPN and CDR2 SVGIG (reference sequence). Trimming took 0 bases from V and 0 from J, leaving 12 bases between them. This CDR3 reads CAWSVLNSYSYNSPLHF. The CDR3 nucleotides read TGTGCCTGGAGTGTACTGAACAGCTACTCCTATAATTCACCCCTCCACTTT.

This clone was seen more than once but under ten times. This chain uses TRBV6-5 with TRBJ2-1; 12 positions agree with TRBD2. The CDR3 sequence is 15 residues long. Germline V gives CDR1 MNHEY, CDR2 SVGAGI. Germline trimming cut 0 bases from V and 6 bases from J; bases unmatched to any gene: 0. The CDR3 region is CASSYSTSGSNEQFF. The DNA for the CDR3 is TGTGCCAGCAGTTACTCGACTAGCGGGAGCAATGAGCAGTTCTTC.

The V and J genes are TRBV30 and TRBJ2-3; no clear D. The V end was cut by 3 bases, the J end by 3 bases, with 4 bases between. Germline lookup yields CDR1 GTSNPN and CDR2 SVGIG (reference sequence). This CDR3 has 11 amino acids. The DNA for the CDR3 is TGTGCCTGGAGCCAAACAGATACGCAGTATTTT. Translation gives CAWSQTDTQYF.

In this sample, this clone turned up a few times. This chain links TRBV4-2 with TRBJ2-5; D is possibly TRBD1 (6 bases). V dropped 0 bases and J dropped 5 bases, with 7 bases sitting between them. The CDR3 runs to 13 residues. Germline V lookup: CDR1 LGHNA, CDR2 YNFKEQ. The CDR3 reads CASSQDRGETQYF. The CDR3, as DNA: TGTGCCAGCAGCCAAGACAGGGGTGAGACCCAGTACTTC.

The genes are TRBV5-1 and TRBJ2-2, with TRBD1 identical over 9 bases. The J segment lost 3 bases and the V segment lost 5 bases, leaving 5 bases of the junction unmatched. Looked up from germline, CDR1 is SGHRS and CDR2 is YFSETQ. This CDR3 contains 15 residues. Written as DNA, the CDR3 is TGCGCCAGCAGTTGGGACAGGGCGGACACCGGGGAGCTGTTTTTT. This gives the protein CASSWDRADTGELFF.

The genes are TRBV11-2 and TRBJ2-7; 16 nucleotides match TRBD2. The CDR3 extends over 17 amino acids. V lost 5 bases and J lost 3; bases outside the gene matches: 7. Per the germline V gene, CDR1 is SGHAT and CDR2 is FQNNGV. DNA for the CDR3: TGTGCCAGCAGCAGGGGACTAGCGGGAGGGTCGGGCTACGAGCAGTACTTC. It encodes CASSRGLAGGSGYEQYF.

There are a few counts of this clone. The gene calls are TRBV28 and TRBJ2-7; 12 bases are shared with TRBD2. CDR1 is MDHEN, CDR2 SYDVKM, per germline. This CDR3 is built from 14 residues. J lost 5 bases, V lost 7 bases, and 6 bases had no gene match. The CDR3: CASNRLAGVNEQYF. The DNA for the CDR3 is TGTGCCAGCAACCGACTAGCGGGAGTGAACGAGCAGTACTTC.

This clone was counted only a few times. The genes are TRBV5-1 and TRBJ2-7, with TRBD1 matching over 8 bases. V shed 7 bases and J 2 bases; nucleotides not matched to a gene: 2. The CDR3 has 12 residues. Per germline, CDR1 SGHRS and CDR2 YFSETQ. The CDR3 coding sequence is TGCGCCAGCGGACAGGGACCCTACGAGCAGTACTTC. This encodes CASGQGPYEQYF. Full variable domain (missing parts from reference TRBV5-1 and TRBJ2-7): KAGVTQTPRYLIKTRGQQVTLSCSPISGHRSVSWYQQTPGQGLQFLFEYFSETQRNKGNFPGRFSGRQFSNSRSEMNVSTLELGDSALYLCASGQGPYEQYFGPGTRLTVT.

This chain uses TRBV7-2 with TRBJ1-2; 9 nucleotides match TRBD1. V was clipped by 1 base and J by 8 bases; unmatched bases: 8. The CDR3 consists of 15 residues. Germline CDR1 SGHTA, CDR2 FQGNSA. CDR3 sequence (DNA): TGTGCCAGCAGCTTAGTCACCGGGACAGGGAAAGGCTACACCTTC. It encodes CASSLVTGTGKGYTF.

The V call is TRBV9, the J call TRBJ2-5; 10 nucleotides align to TRBD2. Germline-derived CDR1 and CDR2 are SGDLS and YYNGEE. The CDR3 runs to 16 residues. V dropped 0 bases and J dropped 4; count of bases not matched to a gene: 6. The CDR3 coding sequence is TGTGCCAGCAGCGTAGGGAGCGGGGGGGCCCCAGAGACCCAGTACTTC. Protein: CASSVGSGGAPETQYF.

The V and J genes are TRBV9 and TRBJ1-2; D not resolved. The germline V and J ends were trimmed by 0 bases and 6 bases, with 15 bases remaining between them. Germline loops: CDR1 SGDLS, CDR2 YYNGEE. CDR3 length: 15 residues. The CDR3 region has the DNA TGTGCCAGCAGCGTAGATTCCGTCAGATTAAATGGCTACACCTTC. As protein: CASSVDSVRLNGYTF. The whole variable domain, remainder taken from reference TRBV9 and TRBJ1-2, is DSGVTQTPKHLITATGQRVTLRCSPRSGDLSVYWYQQSLDQGLQFLIQYYNGEERAKGNILERFSAQQFPDLHSELNLSSLELGDSALYFCASSVDSVRLNGYTFGSGTRLTVV.

This clone has a handful of counts. Germline is not matched at one junction end, which may reflect a read error. V is TRBV6-5 and J is TRBJ1-1, with TRBD1 matching over 7 bases. CDR1 is MNHEY and CDR2 is SVGAGI in the germline V gene. The CDR3 has 14 residues. CDR3 sequence: CASSWGGTAIPRIF. DNA for the CDR3: TGTGCCAGCAGTTGGGGCGGGACAGCAATACCCCGGATCTTT.

The chain has TRBV27 and TRBJ2-3; D is undetermined. V lost 3 bases, J lost 2 bases, and 9 bases lay in between. The length of the CDR3 is 14 residues. The V gene's germline CDR1 is MNHEY and CDR2 SMNVEV (reference sequence). The CDR3 DNA reads as TGTGCCAGCAGTTTTGGCAGAAACACAGATACGCAGTATTTT. Translated, it gives CASSFGRNTDTQYF.

This chain joins TRBV7-2 and TRBJ2-7; 9 bases align to TRBD2. The CDR3 consists of 14 residues. Germline CDR1 is SGHTA and CDR2 is FQGNSA. V lost 5 bases and J lost 4; bases outside the gene matches: 6. The CDR3 DNA follows: TGTGCCAGCAGCAGACTAGCGGAACTATACGAGCAGTACTTC. It encodes CASSRLAELYEQYF.

This clone was seen a handful of times. The J gene is TRBJ2-7, the V gene TRBV6-5; D not resolved. Trimming pared 0 bases from V and 3 bases from J, leaving 15 bases between. From germline, CDR1 is MNHEY and CDR2 SVGAGI. This CDR3 has 16 residues. As DNA, the CDR3 is TGTGCCAGCAGTTACTCGAGTCACGCTGCAAGCTACGAGCAGTACTTC. It specifies CASSYSSHAASYEQYF.

The V and J genes are TRBV5-1 and TRBJ2-1; 9 bases agree with TRBD1. CDR1 and CDR2 (germline): SGHRS, YFSETQ. With 4 bases clipped from V and 8 bases from J, the junction kept 7 bases outside the gene matches. The CDR3 has 14 amino acids. Written as DNA, the CDR3 is TGCGCCAGCAGCCCGGGGACAGGGTCCGATGAGCAGTTCTTC. The encoded protein is CASSPGTGSDEQFF. Filled out from reference TRBV5-1 and TRBJ2-1, the complete variable domain reads KAGVTQTPRYLIKTRGQQVTLSCSPISGHRSVSWYQQTPGQGLQFLFEYFSETQRNKGNFPGRFSGRQFSNSRSEMNVSTLELGDSALYLCASSPGTGSDEQFFGPGTRLTVL.

This clone was counted between two and nine times. V usage is TRBV30 and J usage is TRBJ2-1; 11 nucleotides line up with TRBD2. Germline V lookup: CDR1 GTSNPN, CDR2 SVGIG (reference sequence). The CDR3 covers 16 residues. J was trimmed by 6 bases and V by 2 bases; bases with no gene match: 9. CDR3 nucleotides: TGTGCCTGGAGTCCCCAACTAGCGGGAGCCCCCAATGAGCAGTTCTTC. This encodes CAWSPQLAGAPNEQFF.

The gene calls are TRBV5-1 and TRBJ1-4, with no clear D. Between the trimmed V and J ends, which lost 4 bases and 5 bases, there was a span of 9 bases. The CDR3 runs to 13 residues. Germline V gene lookup returns CDR1 SGHRS and CDR2 YFSETQ. In DNA form, the CDR3 reads TGCGCCAGCAGCCCCGGCGGGAATGAAAAACTGTTTTTT. It specifies CASSPGGNEKLFF.

This clone was found a few times. The chain is built from TRBV27 and TRBJ2-7; D is uncertain. This CDR3 has 11 residues. CDR1 and CDR2 from the germline V gene are MNHEY and SMNVEV (reference sequence). The V end lost 6 bases, the J end lost 3 bases, and 6 bases lay between the germline ends. CDR3 region: CASRLGYEQYF. As DNA, the CDR3 is TGTGCCAGCAGGCTCGGCTACGAGCAGTACTTC.

This chain uses TRBV15 with TRBJ1-3; D is unclear. Between the trimmed V and J ends, which lost 0 bases and 2 bases, there was a span of 8 bases. From germline, CDR1 is LNHNV and CDR2 YYDKDF (reference sequence). The CDR3 has 15 amino acids. The CDR3 is CATSRDPGAGNTIYF. The CDR3 DNA is TGTGCCACCAGCAGAGATCCCGGGGCTGGAAACACCATATATTTT.

The V and J genes are TRBV10-3 and TRBJ2-3; D is perhaps TRBD2 (6 bases). Germline CDR1 ENHRY, CDR2 SYGVKD. V lost 6 bases and J 3 bases, leaving 16 bases between the germline ends. The CDR3 is 15 residues long. The DNA for the CDR3 is TGTGCCATCAGCGATACCGGGAGCGGTACAGATACGCAGTATTTT. Its protein is CAISDTGSGTDTQYF.

As regards this clone: The sample has other DNA sequences that encode this CDR3 too. The chain uses TRBV7-7 and TRBJ2-3, with D hard to call. Looked up from germline, CDR1 is SSHAT and CDR2 is FNYEAQ (reference sequence). This CDR3 has 13 amino acids. V shed 1 base and J shed 6 bases, with 8 bases lying between them. The chain's CDR3 is CASSLDRGDTQYF. CDR3 in DNA: TGTGCCAGCAGCTTAGATCGCGGCGATACGCAGTATTTT.

Only a few counts were recorded for this clone. In DNA, the CDR3 is TGTGCCAGTAGAAACAGGGGCAATCAAGAGACCCAGTACTTC. Residues: CASRNRGNQETQYF. The chain is built from TRBV19 and TRBJ2-5, with TRBD1 matching 7 bases. Germline-derived CDR1 and CDR2 are LNHDA and SQIVND (reference sequence). The CDR3 runs to 14 residues. V trimming: 6 bases; J trimming: 2 bases; junction bases outside the gene matches: 6. Using reference TRBV19 and TRBJ2-5 for the parts outside the CDR3, the full variable domain is DGGITQSPKYLFRKEGQNVTLSCEQNLNHDAMYWYRQDPGQGLRLIYYSQIVNDFQKGDIAEGYSVSREKKESFPLTVTSAQKNPTAFYLCASRNRGNQETQYFGPGTRLLVL.

This clone was observed at least ten times. V usage is TRBV30 and J usage is TRBJ2-1; 9 bases line up with TRBD2. The CDR3 is 13 residues long. The V gene's germline CDR1 is GTSNPN and CDR2 SVGIG (reference sequence). With V trimmed by 7 bases and J by 5 bases, 6 bases remained unmatched. Here the CDR3 reads CAFYGGGDNEQFF. The DNA of the CDR3 is TGTGCCTTCTATGGCGGGGGGGACAATGAGCAGTTCTTC.

This sequence joins TRBV25-1 and TRBJ1-1; D may be TRBD1 (6 bases). V was shortened by 6 bases and J by 0 bases, with 11 bases between the two germline ends. This CDR3 spans 14 amino acids. Germline-derived CDR1 and CDR2 are MGHDK and SYGVNS. Written as DNA, the CDR3 is TGTGCCAGCAGGGACAGCCACATGAACACTGAAGCTTTCTTT. Translating gives CASRDSHMNTEAFF.

This clone was found a few times. This chain connects TRBV13 to TRBJ2-3, with 7 bases that match TRBD2. The CDR3 extends over 17 amino acids. Germline CDR1 PRHDT, CDR2 FYEKMQ (reference sequence). The junction had 7 bases not matched to a gene; V was cut back by 0 bases and J by 1 base. CDR3 loop: CASSLGLGGSGTDTQYF. The CDR3 DNA follows: TGTGCCAGCAGCTTAGGCTTGGGCGGGAGCGGCACAGATACGCAGTATTTT.